This TCR beta chain appears in the sequencing data of a study of blood T cell repertoires in COVID-19. As for the study in general: The study drew acute and convalescent COVID-19 samples from the United States, Italy and Spain. From T cells, B-cell-depleted T cells, or PBMCs came the material, which was cDNA or gDNA.

The CDR3 contains 12 residues. The germline gives CDR1 SGHRS, CDR2 YFSETQ. Trimming removed 4 bases at V and 5 bases at J, with 9 bases between. Only in-frame clones appear in the TCRdb table, and some are missing; sequencing was by immunoSEQ multiplex PCR. The repertoire consists of 250,000 or so clones, with 75% to 85% occurring once and the leading ten covering roughly 5.5%. The material sequenced was peripheral blood. V and J are TRBV5-1 and TRBJ2-5; D unresolved. This sequence originates from a human donor in a cohort sampled during active COVID-19. The CDR3 protein is CASSRGEETQYF. The CDR3 region has the DNA TGCGCCAGCAGCAGAGGAGAGGAGACCCAGTACTTC. The whole variable domain, filled in from reference TRBV5-1 and TRBJ2-5, reads KAGVTQTPRYLIKTRGQQVTLSCSPISGHRSVSWYQQTPGQGLQFLFEYFSETQRNKGNFPGRFSGRQFSNSRSEMNVSTLELGDSALYLCASSRGEETQYFGPGTRLLVL.